This T cell receptor beta chain was recovered during a study of post-analysis software for immune sequencing data. With regard to this clonotype: No antigen is known for it.

Deletions cut 4 bases from V and 11 bases from J, with 27 bases between. Looked up from germline, CDR1 is MNHEY and CDR2 is SMNVEV (reference sequence). This CDR3 spans 17 amino acids. General study results and limits: Samples from one preparation batch, clustered by F measure, grouped strongly together. The study found TRBV5-6, TRBV5-1 and TRBV20-1 among roughly 5 TRBV segments more frequent in patients than controls. Multiple sclerosis patients showed significantly lower normalized Chao1 diversity than controls did.

Presence of unique molecular identifiers characterized the TCR beta cDNA libraries. TCRdb re-derived calls from the PCR reads in MiXCR, one entry per CDR3 protein. The sample contains around 710,000 distinct CDR3 sequences, 35% to 55% of which appear only once. The clonotype was recovered from a girl aged 10-17 years with multiple sclerosis. The sequencing sample was made of blood. This sequence joins TRBV27 and TRBJ2-1; a possible D gene is TRBD1 (5 bases). DNA for the CDR3: TGTGCCAGCAGTTGGGAAGAGACAGCCTACGCGTTGAGTAAGCAGTTCTTC. The encoded protein is CASSWEETAYALSKQFF.